This entry lists 9 T cell receptor beta chains sequenced from one sample in a study of T cells in women clearing cervical HPV infection. The assay was immunoSEQ multiplex PCR, and TCRdb's table has in-frame clones only and misses some. The sample totals some 26,000 clones; its top ten clones hold around 3.5%. The specimen was blood buffy coat. These receptors all come from a woman aged 18 to 75 with a cervical HPV16 infection that either progressed to CIN3+ or cleared (not recorded which).

On this clone: The sequence runs out 3 residues before the end of the CDR3; the remainder is reconstructed from the germline J gene. The rearrangement uses TRBV5-1 and TRBJ2-7; 8 bases map to TRBD1. V shed 1 base and J 2 bases; nucleotides not matched to a gene: 14. The CDR3 loop spans 18 amino acids. Germline V gives CDR1 SGHRS, CDR2 YFSETQ. The CDR3 sequence is CASSLLGTGTQRTYEQYF. The sequenced CDR3 bases are TGCGCCAGCAGCTTGTTGGGGACAGGAACTCAGAGGACCTACGAG.

For this clone: The missing CDR3 end, 3 residues past where the read stops, is filled in from the germline J gene. V gene TRBV7-6 combines with J gene TRBJ2-2; the match to TRBD2 covers 12 bases. The CDR3 sequence is 17 residues long. The V segment lost 5 bases and the J segment 3 bases; nucleotides outside the gene matches: 7. In germline, CDR1 is SGHVS, CDR2 FNYEAQ. CDR3 protein: CASSPRLAGDDTGELFF. The CDR3 DNA, read in part, is TGTGCCAGCAGCCCGAGACTAGCGGGGGATGACACCGGGGAG.

In the case of this clone: The CDR3 extends 3 residues past the end of the read, so its final part is completed from the germline J gene. V usage is TRBV7-6 and J usage is TRBJ2-7; TRBD1 matches 9 bases. In germline, CDR1 is SGHVS, CDR2 FNYEAQ. The CDR3 has 15 residues. V gave up 5 bases and J gave up 4 bases; unmatched junction bases: 9. The CDR3 here is CASSKSGTGFYEQYF. CDR3 DNA, as far as it was read: TGTGCCAGCAGCAAGTCCGGGACAGGGTTTTACGAG.

On this clone: One junction end does not reproduce the germline sequence, and a read error may be involved. The read ends 3 residues shy of where the CDR3 ends; the end is completed using the germline J gene. V usage is TRBV6-2 or TRBV6-3 and J usage is TRBJ1-2, with unresolved D. This CDR3 spans 13 amino acids. The germline V gene encodes CDR1 MNHEY and CDR2 SVGEGT. The CDR3: CASSYVVNYGYTF. CDR3 DNA, as far as it was read: TGTGCCAGCAGTTACGTGGTTAACTATGGT.

CDR3: CASSPWGGSQETQYF. Partial CDR3 DNA: TGTGCCAGCAGCCCATGGGGGGGGTCGCAAGAGACC. The rearrangement links TRBV6-2 or TRBV6-3 to TRBJ2-5; 7 nucleotides match TRBD2. The read comes to an end 3 residues before the CDR3 does, leaving the germline J gene to fill in the end. Germline lookup yields CDR1 MNHEY and CDR2 SVGEGT. This CDR3 comprises 15 residues. V lost 6 bases and J lost 2; bases outside the gene matches: 9.

Comments on this clone: The read falls 3 residues short of the CDR3 end, and the missing part is taken from the germline J gene. V gene TRBV19 combines with J gene TRBJ1-1; 12 bases agree with TRBD1. From germline, CDR1 is LNHDA and CDR2 SQIVND (reference sequence). The length of the CDR3 is 19 residues. V gave up 4 bases and J gave up 3 bases; unmatched junction bases: 15. The sequenced part of the CDR3 DNA is TGTGCCAGTAGTAAGGGTCCCCGGGACAGGGGGCGGTCGGACACTGAA. Translating gives CASSKGPRDRGRSDTE. The complete CDR3 protein is CASSKGPRDRGRSDTEAFF.

As concerns this clone: The read ends 3 residues early relative to the CDR3; the germline J gene fills the gap. This rearrangement joins TRBV7-2 to TRBJ2-5; D perhaps matches TRBD2 (6 bases). V was trimmed by 3 bases and J by 1 base, leaving 9 bases between them. This CDR3 region has 14 residues. In germline, CDR1 is SGHTA, CDR2 FQGNSA. The CDR3 is CASSFSGTQETQYF. The CDR3 bases that were read are TGTGCCAGCAGCTTTAGCGGTACCCAAGAGACC.

Turning to this clone: The read ends 3 residues before the CDR3 terminus; that terminus is restored from the germline J gene. The chain recombines TRBV2 with TRBJ1-2; D ambiguous. V lost 0 bases to trimming and J lost 5 bases, with 7 bases between them. Per germline, CDR1 SNHLY and CDR2 FYNNEI. The CDR3 is made up of 13 amino acids. Incomplete CDR3 DNA: TGTGCCAGCAGTGAAGCCCGGACTTATGGC. It translates to CASSEARTYG. The CDR3 reads in full as CASSEARTYGYTF.

With respect to this clone: The CDR3 goes on 3 residues after the read ends, and that part is filled in from the germline J gene. This chain links TRBV7-2 with TRBJ1-2; D is possibly TRBD1 (6 bases). The germline V gene encodes CDR1 SGHTA and CDR2 FQGNSA. The CDR3 loop spans 13 amino acids. CDR3 bases read: TGTGCCAGCAGCGACCGGGGGGCCCCCGAC. It is translated as CASSDRGAPD. The entire CDR3 is CASSDRGAPDYTF.